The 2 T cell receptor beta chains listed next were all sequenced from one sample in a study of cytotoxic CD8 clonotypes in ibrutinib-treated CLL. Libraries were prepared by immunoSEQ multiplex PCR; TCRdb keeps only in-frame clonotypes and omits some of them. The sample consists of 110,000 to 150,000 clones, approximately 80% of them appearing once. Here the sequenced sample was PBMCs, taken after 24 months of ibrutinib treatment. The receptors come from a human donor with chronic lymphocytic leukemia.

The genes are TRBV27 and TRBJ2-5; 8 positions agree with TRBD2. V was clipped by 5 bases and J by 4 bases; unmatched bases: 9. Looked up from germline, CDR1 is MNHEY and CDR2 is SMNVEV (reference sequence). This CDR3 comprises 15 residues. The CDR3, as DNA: TGTGCCAGCAGTGATGGCGGGGGGACCCCAGAGACCCAGTACTTC. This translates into CASSDGGGTPETQYF.

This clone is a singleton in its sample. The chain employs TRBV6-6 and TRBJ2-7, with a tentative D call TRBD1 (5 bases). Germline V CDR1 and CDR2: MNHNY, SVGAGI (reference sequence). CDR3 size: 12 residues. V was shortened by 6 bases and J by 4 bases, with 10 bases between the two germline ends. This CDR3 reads CASSPRQYEQYF. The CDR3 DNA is TGTGCCAGCAGCCCCCGACAGTACGAGCAGTACTTC.